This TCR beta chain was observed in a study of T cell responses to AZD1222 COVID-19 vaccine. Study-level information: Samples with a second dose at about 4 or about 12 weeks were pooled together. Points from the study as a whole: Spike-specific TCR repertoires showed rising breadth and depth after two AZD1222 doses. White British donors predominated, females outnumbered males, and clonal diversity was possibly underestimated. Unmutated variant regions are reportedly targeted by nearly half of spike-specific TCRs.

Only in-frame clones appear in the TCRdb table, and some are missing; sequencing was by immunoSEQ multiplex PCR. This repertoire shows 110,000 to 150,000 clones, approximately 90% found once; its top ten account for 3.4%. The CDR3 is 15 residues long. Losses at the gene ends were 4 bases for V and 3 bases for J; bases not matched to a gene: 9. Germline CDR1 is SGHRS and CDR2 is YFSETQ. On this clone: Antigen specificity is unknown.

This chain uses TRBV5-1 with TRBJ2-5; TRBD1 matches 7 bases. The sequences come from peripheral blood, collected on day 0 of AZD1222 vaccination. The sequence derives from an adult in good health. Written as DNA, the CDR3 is TGCGCCAGCAGCGCACAATCCGACAGGGAAGAGACCCAGTACTTC. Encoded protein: CASSAQSDREETQYF.